This T cell receptor (beta chain) was documented in a study of blood T cell repertoires in COVID-19. Sequencing used immunoSEQ multiplex PCR; TCRdb keeps in-frame clones, though not all of them. The sample lists about 300,000 clones, 86% occurring once. This CDR3 has 15 amino acids. The chain uses TRBV21-1 and TRBJ2-6; TRBD2 is taken as the D call from the table, unchecked against the DNA. TRBV21-1 is a pseudogene locus. Sequencing was carried out using peripheral blood. This TCR was sampled from a woman aged 45-65 years with acute or convalescent COVID-19. In DNA, the CDR3 is TGTGCCAGCAGCAACGGGAGTTCTGGGGCCAACGTCCTGACTTTC. It codes for CASSNGSSGANVLTF.